This T cell receptor (beta chain) was profiled in a study of T cell responses to AZD1222 COVID-19 vaccine. A note on this clone: What it binds is unknown.

Second-dose timings of about 4 or about 12 weeks were pooled. Study findings and constraints: The sample set comprised mostly white British donors with more females, and clonal diversity was possibly underestimated. Repertoires in all cases were sampled only once the peak T cell response had passed. Following two doses of AZD1222, Spike-specific TCR breadth and depth rose.

Using immunoSEQ multiplex PCR, the repertoire was profiled, and TCRdb retains in-frame clones only, with some absent. The sample yields some 190,000 clones, about nine tenths seen once. Sequencing was performed on peripheral blood, taken 28 days after the second AZD1222 dose. This TCR was recovered from an adult who received the AZD1222 COVID-19 vaccine.

The DNA of the CDR3 is TGTGCCAGCACCATAGGGTGGGGGAACGGAGATGAGCAGTTCTTC. Amino acid sequence: CASTIGWGNGDEQFF. The chain recombines TRBV2 with TRBJ2-1; D tentatively fits TRBD1 or TRBD2 (5 bases each). The germline CDR1 and CDR2 sequences are SNHLY and FYNNEI. The CDR3 sequence is 15 residues long. Trimming cost V 7 bases and J 8 bases, with 21 bases left between them.